One and the same sample provided the 8 T cell receptor beta chains below, sequenced in a study of blood T cell repertoires in COVID-19. The table came from immunoSEQ multiplex PCR; TCRdb's copy has only in-frame clones and leaves some out. The sample has a few hundred thousand clones; approximately 88% are singletons. The sample comprised peripheral blood. The receptors come from a man in his forties or fifties with acute or convalescent COVID-19.

This clone was observed a single time. As DNA, the CDR3 is TGTGCCAGCAGCGTCAGGGGATCGACCGACGAGCAGTACTTC. This gives the protein CASSVRGSTDEQYF. This chain uses TRBV9 with TRBJ2-7; a weak D match, TRBD1 (6 bases). V shed 2 bases and J shed 5 bases, with 14 bases lying between them. The CDR3 length is 14 residues. Per the germline V gene, CDR1 is SGDLS and CDR2 is YYNGEE.

The rearrangement uses TRBV5-1 and TRBJ2-7, with TRBD1 matching over 12 bases. After removal of 2 bases from V and 4 bases from J, the junction contained 4 bases not matched to a gene. The CDR3 is made up of 15 amino acids. Per the germline V gene, CDR1 is SGHRS and CDR2 is YFSETQ. The CDR3 reads CASSFGTGGTYEQYF. DNA of the CDR3: TGCGCCAGCAGCTTTGGGACAGGGGGCACTTACGAGCAGTACTTC.

V is TRBV10-3 and J is TRBJ1-6; TRBD1 might be the D (6 bases). This CDR3 contains 14 residues. The germline V gene encodes CDR1 ENHRY and CDR2 SYGVKD. V was clipped by 3 bases and J by 5 bases, with 8 bases between them. The DNA for the CDR3 is TGTGCCATCAGTGAAAGGACAGATAATTCACCCCTCCACTTT. This codes for CAISERTDNSPLHF.

This sequence joins TRBV7-9 and TRBJ2-7, with a possible D match to TRBD2 (6 bases). Germline CDR1 and CDR2: SEHNR and FQNEAQ (reference sequence). This CDR3 has 14 amino acids. Trimming removed 1 base from V and 7 bases from J, with 14 bases in between. The CDR3 coding sequence is TGTGCCAGCAGCTTAGGCGGAGGGGTGGGTGAGCAGTACTTC. This encodes CASSLGGGVGEQYF.

The V and J genes are TRBV28 and TRBJ2-4; D call uncertain. The CDR3 has 11 amino acids. The germline V gene encodes CDR1 MDHEN and CDR2 SYDVKM. V lost 7 bases to trimming and J lost 8 bases, with 9 bases between them. CDR3 in amino acids: CASTLRDIQYF. CDR3 sequence (DNA): TGTGCCAGCACTCTCCGCGACATTCAGTACTTC.

This chain joins TRBV28 and TRBJ2-7; 9 positions agree with TRBD1. J gave up 2 bases and V 7 bases, and 6 bases lay outside the gene matches. Per the germline V gene, CDR1 is MDHEN and CDR2 is SYDVKM. This CDR3 has 14 amino acids. CDR3 sequence reads: CASKGDRDTYEQYF. The CDR3 DNA sequence: TGTGCCAGCAAGGGGGACAGGGACACCTACGAGCAGTACTTC.

The table lists this clone with a few counts. Being one base from a much bigger clone, this may be a read error. The V gene is TRBV28, the J gene TRBJ2-3; 10 bases agree with TRBD2. The germline CDR1 and CDR2 sequences are MDHEN and SYDVKM. The CDR3 length is 15 residues. Losses at the gene ends were 5 bases for V and 1 base for J; bases not matched to a gene: 3. For the CDR3, the DNA is TGTGCCAGCAGTGCCGGGACTAGCGGCACAGATACGCAGTATTTT. Translated: CASSAGTSGTDTQYF.

The CDR3 nucleotides are TGTGCCAGCAGTTCCCCGGGGGACAGCCATAATGAAAAACTGTTTTTT. Protein sequence: CASSSPGDSHNEKLFF. The chain links TRBV6-5 to TRBJ1-4, with 7 bases matching TRBD1. This CDR3 is built from 16 residues. Trimming removed 4 bases from V and 4 bases from J; junction bases left unmatched: 9. CDR1 and CDR2 (germline): MNHEY, SVGAGI.